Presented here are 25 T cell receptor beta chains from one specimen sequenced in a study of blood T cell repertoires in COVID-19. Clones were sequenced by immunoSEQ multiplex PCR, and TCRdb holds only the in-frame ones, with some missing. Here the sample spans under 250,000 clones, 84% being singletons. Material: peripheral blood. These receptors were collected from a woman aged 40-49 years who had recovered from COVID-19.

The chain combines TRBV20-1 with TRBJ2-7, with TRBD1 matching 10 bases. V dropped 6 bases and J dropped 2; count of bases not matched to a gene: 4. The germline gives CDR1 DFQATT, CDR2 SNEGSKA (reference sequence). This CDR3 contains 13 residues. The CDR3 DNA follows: TGCAGTGCCAGTGGACAGGGGGCCTACGAGCAGTACTTC. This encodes CSASGQGAYEQYF.

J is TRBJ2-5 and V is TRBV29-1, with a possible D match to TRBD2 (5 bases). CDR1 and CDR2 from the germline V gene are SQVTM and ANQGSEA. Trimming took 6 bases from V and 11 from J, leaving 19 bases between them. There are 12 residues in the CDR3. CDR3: CSVSTSGNLQYF. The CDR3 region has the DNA TGCAGCGTCTCTACCTCCGGGAATCTGCAGTACTTC.

The CDR3 coding sequence is TGTGCCAGCTCAACCGGACAGGGGAATACTGGGGCCAACGTCCTGACTTTC. Protein sequence: CASSTGQGNTGANVLTF. The chain combines TRBV18 with TRBJ2-6; TRBD1 aligns across 9 bases. The CDR3 runs to 17 residues. From germline, CDR1 is KGHSH and CDR2 LQKENI. With 5 bases clipped from V and 2 bases from J, the junction kept 7 bases outside the gene matches. Together with reference TRBV18 and TRBJ2-6, the CDR3 gives the full variable domain: NAGVMQNPRHLVRRRGQEARLRCSPMKGHSHVYWYRQLPEEGLKFMVYLQKENIIDESGMPKERFSAEFPKEGPSILRIQQVVRGDSAAYFCASSTGQGNTGANVLTFGAGSRLTVL.

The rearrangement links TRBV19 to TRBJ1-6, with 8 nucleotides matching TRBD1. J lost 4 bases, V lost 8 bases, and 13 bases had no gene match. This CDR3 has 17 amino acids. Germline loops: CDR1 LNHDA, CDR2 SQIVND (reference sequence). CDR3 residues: CASAITGTGTYNSPLHF. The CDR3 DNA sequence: TGTGCCAGTGCAATAACCGGGACAGGAACATATAATTCACCCCTCCACTTT. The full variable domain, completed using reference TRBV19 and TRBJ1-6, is DGGITQSPKYLFRKEGQNVTLSCEQNLNHDAMYWYRQDPGQGLRLIYYSQIVNDFQKGDIAEGYSVSREKKESFPLTVTSAQKNPTAFYLCASAITGTGTYNSPLHFGNGTRLTVT.

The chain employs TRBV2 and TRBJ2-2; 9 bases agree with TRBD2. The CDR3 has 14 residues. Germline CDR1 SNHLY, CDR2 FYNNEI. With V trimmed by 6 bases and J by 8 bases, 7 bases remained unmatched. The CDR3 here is CASSLAGPGGELFF. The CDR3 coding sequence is TGTGCCAGCAGCCTAGCGGGGCCAGGGGGGGAGCTGTTTTTT.

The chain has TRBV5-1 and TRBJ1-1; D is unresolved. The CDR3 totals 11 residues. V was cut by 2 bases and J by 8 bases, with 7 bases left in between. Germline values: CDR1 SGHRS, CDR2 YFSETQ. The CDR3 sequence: CASSFLDEAFF. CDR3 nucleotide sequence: TGCGCCAGCAGCTTCCTAGACGAAGCTTTCTTT.

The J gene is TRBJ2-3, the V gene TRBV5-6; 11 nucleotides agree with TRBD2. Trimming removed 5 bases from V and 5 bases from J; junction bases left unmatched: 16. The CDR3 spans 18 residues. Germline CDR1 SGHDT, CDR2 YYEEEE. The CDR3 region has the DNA TGTGCCAGCAGGTTGCGGTCTAGCGGGGGGACGCGGGGAGATACGCAGTATTTT. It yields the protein CASRLRSSGGTRGDTQYF. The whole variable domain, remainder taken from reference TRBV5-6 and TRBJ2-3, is DAGVTQSPTHLIKTRGQQVTLRCSPKSGHDTVSWYQQALGQGPQFIFQYYEEEERQRGNFPDRFSGHQFPNYSSELNVNALLLGDSALYLCASRLRSSGGTRGDTQYFGPGTRLTVL.

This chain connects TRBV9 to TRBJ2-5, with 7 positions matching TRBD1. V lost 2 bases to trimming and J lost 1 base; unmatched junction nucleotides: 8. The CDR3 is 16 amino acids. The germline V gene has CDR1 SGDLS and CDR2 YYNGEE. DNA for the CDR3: TGTGCCAGCAGCGTCACGGGACAGTTCTTCCAAGAGACCCAGTACTTC. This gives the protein CASSVTGQFFQETQYF.

The CDR3 sequence: CASSQESRPGANSPLHF. In DNA, the CDR3 is TGTGCCAGCAGCCAAGAATCGAGGCCAGGGGCGAATTCACCCCTCCACTTT. The chain employs TRBV3-1 (or the pseudogene TRBV3-2) and TRBJ1-6; D might be TRBD1 (6 bases). This CDR3 spans 17 amino acids. From germline, CDR1 is LGHDT and CDR2 YNNKEL (reference sequence). Trimming pared 0 bases from V and 7 bases from J, leaving 16 bases between.

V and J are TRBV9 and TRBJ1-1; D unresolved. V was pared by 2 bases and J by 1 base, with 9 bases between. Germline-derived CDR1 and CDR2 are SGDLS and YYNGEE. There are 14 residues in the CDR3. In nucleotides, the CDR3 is TGTGCCAGCAGCGTTGCAGGCGCGAACACTGAAGCTTTCTTT. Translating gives CASSVAGANTEAFF.

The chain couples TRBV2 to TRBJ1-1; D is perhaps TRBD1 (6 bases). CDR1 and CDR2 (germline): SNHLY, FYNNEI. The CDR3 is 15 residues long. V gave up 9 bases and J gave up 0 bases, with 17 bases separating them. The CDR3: CARVQDRRMNTEAFF. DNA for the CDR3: TGTGCCAGGGTGCAGGACAGAAGGATGAACACTGAAGCTTTCTTT.

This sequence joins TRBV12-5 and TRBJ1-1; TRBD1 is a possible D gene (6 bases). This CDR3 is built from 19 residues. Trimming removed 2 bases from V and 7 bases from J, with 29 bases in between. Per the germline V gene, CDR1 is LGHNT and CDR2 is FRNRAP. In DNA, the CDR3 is TGTGCTAGTGGTTTGCGGCGCAGTTTGGCAGGGGCCATTGTTCATGAAGCTTTCTTT. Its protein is CASGLRRSLAGAIVHEAFF.

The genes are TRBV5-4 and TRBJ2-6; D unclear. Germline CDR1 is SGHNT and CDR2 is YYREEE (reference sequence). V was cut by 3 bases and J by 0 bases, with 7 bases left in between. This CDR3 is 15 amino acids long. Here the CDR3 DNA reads TGTGCCAGCAGCTCCCCTAGCTCTGGGGCCAACGTCCTGACTTTC. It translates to CASSSPSSGANVLTF.

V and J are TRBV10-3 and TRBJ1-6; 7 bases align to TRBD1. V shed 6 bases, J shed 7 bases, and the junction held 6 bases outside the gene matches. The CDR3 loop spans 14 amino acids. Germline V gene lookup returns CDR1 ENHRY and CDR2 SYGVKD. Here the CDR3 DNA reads TGTGCCATCAGCATAGACAGGGACAATTCACCCCTCCACTTT. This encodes CAISIDRDNSPLHF.

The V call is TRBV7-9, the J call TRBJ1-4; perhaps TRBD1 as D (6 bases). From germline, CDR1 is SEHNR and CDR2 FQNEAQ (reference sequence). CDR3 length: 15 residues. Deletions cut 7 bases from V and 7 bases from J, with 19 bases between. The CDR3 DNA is TGTGCCAGCACCCAACGGGGGGCTTCAAGTGAAAAACTGTTTTTT. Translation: CASTQRGASSEKLFF. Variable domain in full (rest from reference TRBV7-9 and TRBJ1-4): DTGVSQNPRHKITKRGQNVTFRCDPISEHNRLYWYRQTLGQGPEFLTYFQNEAQLEKSRLLSDRFSAERPKGSFSTLEIQRTEQGDSAMYLCASTQRGASSEKLFFGSGTQLSVL.

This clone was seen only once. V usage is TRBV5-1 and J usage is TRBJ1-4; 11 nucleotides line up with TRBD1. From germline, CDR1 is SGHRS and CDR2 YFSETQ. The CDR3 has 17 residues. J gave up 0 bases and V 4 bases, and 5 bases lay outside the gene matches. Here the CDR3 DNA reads TGCGCCAGCAGCCAGTGGACAGGGGGCTCAACTAATGAAAAACTGTTTTTT. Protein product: CASSQWTGGSTNEKLFF.

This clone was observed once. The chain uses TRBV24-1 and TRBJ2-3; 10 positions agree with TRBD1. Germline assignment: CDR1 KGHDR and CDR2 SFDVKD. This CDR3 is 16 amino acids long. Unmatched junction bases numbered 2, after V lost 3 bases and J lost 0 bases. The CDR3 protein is CATSDPGQGSTDTQYF. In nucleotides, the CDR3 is TGTGCCACCAGTGATCCGGGACAGGGGAGCACAGATACGCAGTATTTT.

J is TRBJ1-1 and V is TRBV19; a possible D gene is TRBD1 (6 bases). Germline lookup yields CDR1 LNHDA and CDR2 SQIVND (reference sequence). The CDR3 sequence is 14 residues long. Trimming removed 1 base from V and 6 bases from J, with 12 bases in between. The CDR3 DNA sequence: TGTGCCAGTAGTATAGTTGGCAGGGGATCTGAAGCTTTCTTT. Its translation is CASSIVGRGSEAFF. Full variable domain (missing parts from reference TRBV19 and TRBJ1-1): DGGITQSPKYLFRKEGQNVTLSCEQNLNHDAMYWYRQDPGQGLRLIYYSQIVNDFQKGDIAEGYSVSREKKESFPLTVTSAQKNPTAFYLCASSIVGRGSEAFFGQGTRLTVV.

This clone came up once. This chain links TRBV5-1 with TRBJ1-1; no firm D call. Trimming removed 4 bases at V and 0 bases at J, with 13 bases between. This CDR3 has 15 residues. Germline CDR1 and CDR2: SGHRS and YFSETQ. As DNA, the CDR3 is TGCGCCAGCAGCCCTTCCGGTACTATGAACACTGAAGCTTTCTTT. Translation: CASSPSGTMNTEAFF.

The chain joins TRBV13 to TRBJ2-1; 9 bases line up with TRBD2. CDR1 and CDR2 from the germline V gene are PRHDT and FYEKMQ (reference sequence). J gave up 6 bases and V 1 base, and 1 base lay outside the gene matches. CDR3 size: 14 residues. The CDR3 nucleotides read TGTGCCAGCAGCTTAGAACTAGCGGGCAATGAGCAGTTCTTC. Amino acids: CASSLELAGNEQFF.

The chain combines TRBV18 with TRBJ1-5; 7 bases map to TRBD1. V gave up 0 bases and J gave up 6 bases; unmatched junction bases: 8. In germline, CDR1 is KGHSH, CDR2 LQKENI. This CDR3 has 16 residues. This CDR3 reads CASSPPNRGEVQPQHF. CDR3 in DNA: TGTGCCAGCTCACCACCGAACAGGGGTGAGGTTCAGCCCCAGCATTTT.

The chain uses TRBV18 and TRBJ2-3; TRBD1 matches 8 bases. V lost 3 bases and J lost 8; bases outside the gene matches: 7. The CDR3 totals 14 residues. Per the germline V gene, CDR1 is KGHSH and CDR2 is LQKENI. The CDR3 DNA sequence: TGTGCCAGCTCACCTGGACAGGGAGAGGGTACGCAGTATTTT. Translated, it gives CASSPGQGEGTQYF.

The CDR3 is CASSPRVGDEQFF. CDR3 nucleotides: TGTGCCAGCAGCCCGAGAGTGGGCGATGAGCAGTTCTTC. The rearrangement joins TRBV11-2 to TRBJ2-1; D not certain. The CDR3 length is 13 residues. CDR1 is SGHAT and CDR2 is FQNNGV in the germline V gene. Trimming removed 5 bases at V and 8 bases at J, with 13 bases between. Together with reference TRBV11-2 and TRBJ2-1, the CDR3 gives the full variable domain: EAGVAQSPRYKIIEKRQSVAFWCNPISGHATLYWYQQILGQGPKLLIQFQNNGVVDDSQLPKDRFSAERLKGVDSTLKIQPAKLEDSAVYLCASSPRVGDEQFFGPGTRLTVL.

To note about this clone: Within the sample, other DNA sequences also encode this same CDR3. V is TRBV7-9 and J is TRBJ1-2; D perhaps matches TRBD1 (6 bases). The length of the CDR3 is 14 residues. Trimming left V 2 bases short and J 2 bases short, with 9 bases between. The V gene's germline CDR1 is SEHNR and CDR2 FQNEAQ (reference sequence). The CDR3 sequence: CASSLRQENYGYTF. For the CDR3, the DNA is TGTGCCAGCAGCTTAAGACAGGAGAACTATGGCTACACCTTC.

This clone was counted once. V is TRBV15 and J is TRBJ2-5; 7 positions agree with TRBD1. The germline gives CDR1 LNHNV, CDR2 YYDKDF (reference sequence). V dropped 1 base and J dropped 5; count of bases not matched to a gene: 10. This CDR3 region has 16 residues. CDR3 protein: CATSRGGTVQGETQYF. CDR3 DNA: TGTGCCACCAGCAGAGGAGGGACAGTTCAGGGGGAGACCCAGTACTTC.